These 18 T cell receptor beta chains originate from one sample sequenced in a study of blood T cell repertoires in COVID-19. The data were produced by immunoSEQ multiplex PCR, yet TCRdb's version contains in-frame clones alone and is incomplete. The sample carries about 120,000 clones, around 87% recorded once. Sequenced material: peripheral blood. The origin of the receptors is a man over 45 with acute or convalescent COVID-19.

The chain recombines TRBV30 with TRBJ2-1, with 11 positions matching TRBD2. The junction had 18 bases not matched to a gene; V was cut back by 0 bases and J by 8 bases. The germline CDR1 and CDR2 sequences are GTSNPN and SVGIG (reference sequence). The CDR3 covers 19 residues. The CDR3 region is CAWSVIGRVAGGRKDEQFF. CDR3 sequence (DNA): TGTGCCTGGAGTGTTATCGGCCGTGTAGCGGGAGGGCGGAAGGATGAGCAGTTCTTC. The whole variable domain, remainder taken from reference TRBV30 and TRBJ2-1, is SQTIHQWPATLVQPVGSPLSLECTVEGTSNPNLYWYRQAAGRGLQLLFYSVGIGQISSEVPQNLSASRPQDRQFILSSKKLLLSDSGFYLCAWSVIGRVAGGRKDEQFFGPGTRLTVL.

The V gene is TRBV19, the J gene TRBJ2-7; maybe TRBD1 (5 bases). Germline loops: CDR1 LNHDA, CDR2 SQIVND (reference sequence). The CDR3 length is 15 residues. Trimming took 5 bases from V and 0 from J, leaving 14 bases between them. The CDR3 coding sequence is TGTGCCAGTAGTCTCGACAGTTCCCGCTCCTACGAGCAGTACTTC. Protein: CASSLDSSRSYEQYF.

The chain couples TRBV18 to TRBJ2-5; the match to TRBD1 covers 9 bases. CDR3 length equals 15 residues. Germline lookup yields CDR1 KGHSH and CDR2 LQKENI. The V gene end was trimmed by 5 bases and the J gene end by 3 bases; junction bases not matched to a gene: 7. The CDR3 is CASSRDRASEETQYF. The CDR3 DNA reads TGTGCCAGCTCAAGGGACAGGGCCTCCGAAGAGACCCAGTACTTC. Combining the CDR3 with reference TRBV18 and TRBJ2-5 gives the whole variable domain NAGVMQNPRHLVRRRGQEARLRCSPMKGHSHVYWYRQLPEEGLKFMVYLQKENIIDESGMPKERFSAEFPKEGPSILRIQQVVRGDSAAYFCASSRDRASEETQYFGPGTRLLVL.

The V and J genes are TRBV7-8 and TRBJ1-1; D may be TRBD1 (6 bases). V was pared by 0 bases and J by 4 bases, with 18 bases between. Germline V gene lookup returns CDR1 SGHVS and CDR2 FQNEAQ. The CDR3 length is 17 residues. CDR3 sequence (DNA): TGTGCCAGCAGCTTAGCGGGGGAGGGGGTACGAGGCACTGAAGCTTTCTTT. Residues: CASSLAGEGVRGTEAFF.

The rearrangement links TRBV29-1 to TRBJ2-1; D perhaps matches TRBD2 (6 bases). The CDR3 runs to 14 residues. Germline CDR1 reads SQVTM; CDR2 reads ANQGSEA. Trimming shortened V by 3 bases and J by 0 bases, and 9 bases separated the two germline ends. Written as DNA, the CDR3 is TGCAGCGTTGATATCGGGGGCTCCTACAATGAGCAGTTCTTC. This sequence encodes CSVDIGGSYNEQFF.

The chain recombines TRBV11-2 with TRBJ2-3; D perhaps matches TRBD1 (6 bases). Trimming cost V 3 bases and J 4 bases, with 14 bases left between them. The CDR3 runs 15 residues. The germline V gene has CDR1 SGHAT and CDR2 FQNNGV. The CDR3 is CASSLGHLVADTQYF. The DNA for the CDR3 is TGTGCCAGCAGCTTGGGACATCTTGTCGCAGATACGCAGTATTTT.

V is TRBV18 and J is TRBJ1-5; D is ambiguous. Trimming left V 2 bases short and J 4 bases short, with 6 bases between. CDR3 length: 13 amino acids. From germline, CDR1 is KGHSH and CDR2 LQKENI. This CDR3 reads CASSPGSNQPQHF. The DNA for the CDR3 is TGTGCCAGCTCACCAGGGAGTAATCAGCCCCAGCATTTT.

The chain employs TRBV27 and TRBJ1-2; possible D gene TRBD1, 6 bases. The CDR3 covers 15 residues. Trimming shortened V by 4 bases and J by 7 bases, and 19 bases separated the two germline ends. Germline CDR1 MNHEY, CDR2 SMNVEV (reference sequence). CDR3 loop: CASSSQTTGIGGYTF. CDR3 coding DNA: TGTGCCAGCAGTTCGCAAACGACAGGAATTGGTGGCTACACCTTC.

The chain links TRBV11-3 to TRBJ2-3, with 8 bases identical to TRBD2. The V gene end was trimmed by 5 bases and the J gene end by 5 bases; junction bases not matched to a gene: 9. Per the germline V gene, CDR1 is SGHNT and CDR2 is YENEEA. The CDR3 runs to 15 residues. CDR3 sequence reads: CASSTSGPQIDTQYF. The CDR3 coding sequence is TGTGCCAGCAGCACTAGCGGACCCCAGATAGATACGCAGTATTTT. The whole variable domain, remainder taken from reference TRBV11-3 and TRBJ2-3, is EAGVVQSPRYKIIEKKQPVAFWCNPISGHNTLYWYLQNLGQGPELLIRYENEEAVDDSQLPKDRFSAERLKGVDSTLKIQPAELGDSAVYLCASSTSGPQIDTQYFGPGTRLTVL.

The chain couples TRBV27 to TRBJ1-2; D is possibly TRBD1 (5 bases). Germline assignment: CDR1 MNHEY and CDR2 SMNVEV (reference sequence). This CDR3 spans 14 amino acids. V was shortened by 5 bases and J by 4 bases, with 14 bases between the two germline ends. The CDR3 protein is CASSPRFQGYGYTF. Here the CDR3 DNA reads TGTGCCAGCAGTCCCCGGTTTCAGGGCTATGGCTACACCTTC.

This chain links TRBV6-5 with TRBJ2-7; D is ambiguous. V shed 4 bases and J shed 0 bases, with 13 bases lying between them. CDR3 length equals 15 residues. The germline V gene encodes CDR1 MNHEY and CDR2 SVGAGI. CDR3 amino acids: CASSSFTDTSYEQYF. The DNA of the CDR3 is TGTGCCAGCAGTTCGTTTACAGATACCTCCTACGAGCAGTACTTC.

The chain uses TRBV18 and TRBJ1-2, with 9 bases matching TRBD1. After removal of 8 bases from V and 2 bases from J, the junction contained 12 bases not matched to a gene. Germline assignment: CDR1 KGHSH and CDR2 LQKENI. CDR3 length equals 16 residues. The DNA for the CDR3 is TGTGCCAGCACCCGGGACAGGGTCTCCCAGAACTATGGCTACACCTTC. It codes for CASTRDRVSQNYGYTF.

The chain combines TRBV6-5 with TRBJ2-7, with TRBD1 matching over 9 bases. V trimming: 0 bases; J trimming: 6 bases; junction bases outside the gene matches: 6. Looked up from germline, CDR1 is MNHEY and CDR2 is SVGAGI. CDR3 length equals 15 residues. In DNA form, the CDR3 reads TGTGCCAGCAGTTACTCACCGGGACAGGGTAGCGAGCAGTACTTC. Amino acids: CASSYSPGQGSEQYF.

This clone was recorded only once. The sample has other DNA sequences that encode this CDR3 too. V gene TRBV11-3 combines with J gene TRBJ2-3, with 11 bases that match TRBD2. Germline-derived CDR1 and CDR2 are SGHNT and YENEEA. J gave up 3 bases and V 4 bases, and 3 bases lay outside the gene matches. The CDR3 sequence is 15 residues long. For the CDR3, the DNA is TGTGCCAGCAGCTCCGGGACTAGCGGAACAGATACGCAGTATTTT. Its protein product is CASSSGTSGTDTQYF.

V and J are TRBV5-1 and TRBJ2-1; 11 positions match TRBD1. Unmatched junction bases numbered 3, after V lost 3 bases and J lost 1 base. The CDR3 consists of 16 residues. Germline V gene sequence: CDR1 SGHRS, CDR2 YFSETQ. The CDR3 is CASSSGTGGSYNEQFF. For the CDR3, the DNA is TGCGCCAGCAGCTCCGGGACAGGGGGTTCCTACAATGAGCAGTTCTTC.

J is TRBJ2-7 and V is TRBV29-1, with D unclear. This CDR3 comprises 13 residues. Trimming took 3 bases from V and 0 from J, leaving 9 bases between them. Germline V gene data show CDR1 as SQVTM and CDR2 as ANQGSEA. DNA of the CDR3: TGCAGCGTTGACTTCGCGAGCTCCTACGAGCAGTACTTC. Translation gives CSVDFASSYEQYF.

This chain links TRBV29-1 with TRBJ1-1; D might be TRBD1 (6 bases). Germline loops: CDR1 SQVTM, CDR2 ANQGSEA. The ends were cut back, 7 bases at V and 6 bases at J, with 15 bases in the middle. The CDR3 length is 12 residues. The CDR3 loop reads CSGGQFGAEAFF. The CDR3 DNA reads TGCAGCGGCGGACAGTTTGGCGCTGAAGCTTTCTTT.

The V call is TRBV11-2, the J call TRBJ2-7, with 11 nucleotides matching TRBD2. The V gene end was trimmed by 5 bases and the J gene end by 2 bases; junction bases not matched to a gene: 5. CDR1 is SGHAT and CDR2 is FQNNGV in the germline V gene. This CDR3 has 15 amino acids. This CDR3 is CASSQTSGATYEQYF. The DNA of the CDR3 is TGTGCCAGCAGCCAGACTAGCGGGGCTACCTACGAGCAGTACTTC.